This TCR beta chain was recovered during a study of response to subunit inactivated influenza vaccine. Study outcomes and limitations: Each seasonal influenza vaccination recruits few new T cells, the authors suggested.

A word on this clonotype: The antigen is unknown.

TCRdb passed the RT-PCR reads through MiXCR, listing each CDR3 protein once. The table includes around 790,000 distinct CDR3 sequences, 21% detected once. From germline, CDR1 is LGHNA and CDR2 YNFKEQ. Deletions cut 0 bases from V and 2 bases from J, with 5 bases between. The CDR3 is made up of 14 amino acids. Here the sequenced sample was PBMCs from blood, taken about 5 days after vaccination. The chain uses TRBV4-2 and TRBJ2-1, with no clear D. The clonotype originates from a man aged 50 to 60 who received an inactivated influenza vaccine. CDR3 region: CASSQEVAYNEQFF. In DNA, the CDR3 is TGTGCCAGCAGCCAAGAGGTAGCCTACAATGAGCAGTTCTTC.